Described below is a single TCR beta chain sequence and its context. The target antigen is unknown. The PCR made use of 60 Vbeta and 13 Jbeta primers. This table comes from immunoSEQ multiplex PCR, and its TCRdb copy is limited to in-frame clones, with some not included. Counted here are roughly 200,000 clones, 65% to 90% occurring once; the ten biggest clones make up around 0.31%. Healthy people donating bone marrow made up the donors. This specimen comes from a study of cytomegalovirus exposure and HLA in healthy donors. V was pared by 3 bases and J by 1 base, with 8 bases between. Germline V gives CDR1 SGHRS, CDR2 YFSETQ. This CDR3 contains 13 residues. Study outcomes and limitations: Some V segments, TRBV6-2 and TRBV6-3 among them, were indistinguishable and were therefore excluded. Immune exposure information comprised only CMV serostatus.

The chain uses TRBV5-1 and TRBJ2-7, with D unresolved. This clonotype originated in a woman between 25 and 40 years old in good health and CMV-seronegative. The sample taken for sequencing was PBMCs. The CDR3 DNA is TGCGCCAGCAGCTACCCCGGTTCCTACGAGCAGTACTTC. As protein: CASSYPGSYEQYF.